These 14 T cell receptor beta chains were sequenced from one sample in a study of blood T cell repertoires in COVID-19. Assay used: immunoSEQ multiplex PCR; TCRdb lists only in-frame clones, some missing. The repertoire consists of nearly 350,000 clones, with around 87% occurring once and the leading ten covering about 6%. The sample consisted of peripheral blood. The receptors were gathered from a woman in her fifties or sixties with COVID-19, enrolled during active disease.

This clone occurred once. The chain recombines TRBV5-4 with TRBJ1-2; 11 bases fit TRBD1. The CDR3 totals 15 residues. V shed 4 bases, J shed 5 bases, and the junction held 7 bases outside the gene matches. Germline lookup yields CDR1 SGHNT and CDR2 YYREEE (reference sequence). Here the CDR3 DNA reads TGTGCCAGCAGCCCCTCGGACAGGGGGCATTATGGCTACACCTTC. Translation: CASSPSDRGHYGYTF.

This clone was seen only once. V is TRBV13 and J is TRBJ1-1; D possibly corresponds to TRBD1 (6 bases). The V and J ends lost 2 bases and 1 base respectively, with 14 bases between them. The length of the CDR3 is 16 residues. CDR1 and CDR2 (germline): PRHDT, FYEKMQ (reference sequence). This CDR3 is CASSLIWGQENTEAFF. The DNA of the CDR3 is TGTGCCAGCAGCTTAATTTGGGGACAAGAGAACACTGAAGCTTTCTTT.

This chain uses TRBV6-6 with TRBJ1-2, with a possible D match to TRBD1 (6 bases). Germline-derived CDR1 and CDR2 are MNHNY and SVGAGI (reference sequence). The CDR3 has 14 residues. V was trimmed by 4 bases and J by 8 bases, leaving 17 bases between them. CDR3 DNA sequence: TGTGCCAGCAGTTTAAGACAGGAGTCGGGGGGCTACACCTTC. It yields the protein CASSLRQESGGYTF.

The chain employs TRBV15 and TRBJ1-1; a possible D gene is TRBD1 (5 bases). CDR3 length: 13 residues. Looked up from germline, CDR1 is LNHNV and CDR2 is YYDKDF (reference sequence). Trimming shortened V by 4 bases and J by 7 bases, and 13 bases separated the two germline ends. The CDR3 loop reads CATSTSTGGEAFF. As DNA, the CDR3 is TGTGCCACCAGCACCTCAACCGGGGGTGAAGCTTTCTTT. The complete variable domain, with remaining parts taken from reference TRBV15 and TRBJ1-1, reads DAMVIQNPRYQVTQFGKPVTLSCSQTLNHNVMYWYQQKSSQAPKLLFHYYDKDFNNEADTPDNFQSRRPNTSFCFLDIRSPGLGDTAMYLCATSTSTGGEAFFGQGTRLTVV.

The gene calls are TRBV2 and TRBJ2-1; 8 bases align to TRBD2. Unmatched junction bases numbered 11, after V lost 0 bases and J lost 7 bases. This CDR3 contains 17 residues. Germline assignment: CDR1 SNHLY and CDR2 FYNNEI. The CDR3 nucleotides are TGTGCCAGCAGTGAAGCGGGGGTAGCGGGACCTTGGAATGAGCAGTTCTTC. It is translated as CASSEAGVAGPWNEQFF.

This chain joins TRBV5-4 and TRBJ2-5, with 7 positions matching TRBD2. V shed 0 bases, J shed 4 bases, and the junction held 12 bases outside the gene matches. Germline loops: CDR1 SGHNT, CDR2 YYREEE (reference sequence). The CDR3 runs 17 residues. The CDR3 nucleotides read TGTGCCAGCAGCTTGGTTTTGGGGGGGAGAGGCCGAGAGACCCAGTACTTC. Protein: CASSLVLGGRGRETQYF.

The chain combines TRBV7-9 with TRBJ2-7; TRBD1 is a possible D gene (6 bases). This CDR3 is built from 15 residues. V was cut by 5 bases and J by 0 bases, with 14 bases left in between. CDR1 and CDR2 from the germline V gene are SEHNR and FQNEAQ (reference sequence). The CDR3 is CASSPAGQNSYEQYF. Here the CDR3 DNA reads TGTGCCAGCAGCCCCGCTGGACAGAACTCCTACGAGCAGTACTTC.

The chain joins TRBV4-1 to TRBJ2-5; 8 bases align to TRBD2. Germline V gene data show CDR1 as MGHRA and CDR2 as YSYEKL. This CDR3 is 16 amino acids long. The junction had 12 bases not matched to a gene; V was cut back by 4 bases and J by 5 bases. The CDR3, as DNA: TGCGCCAGCAGCCCCTCGATAGCGGGATGGTGGGAGACCCAGTACTTC. It encodes CASSPSIAGWWETQYF.

The chain links TRBV28 to TRBJ2-3, with 7 bases identical to TRBD2. V lost 7 bases, J lost 0 bases, and 10 bases stayed unmatched. Germline V lookup: CDR1 MDHEN, CDR2 SYDVKM. This CDR3 is 16 amino acids long. CDR3 protein: CASMSPSGASTDTQYF. CDR3 sequence (DNA): TGTGCCAGCATGAGTCCTAGCGGTGCTAGCACAGATACGCAGTATTTT.

There are a few counts of this clone. The chain uses TRBV18 and TRBJ2-1; tentative D call: TRBD2 (5 bases). Trimming removed 0 bases at V and 4 bases at J, with 16 bases between. CDR3 length: 17 residues. Germline lookup yields CDR1 KGHSH and CDR2 LQKENI. CDR3 DNA: TGTGCCAGCTCACCACCGGAGGCCCAAGGGTTTTACAATGAGCAGTTCTTC. Translating gives CASSPPEAQGFYNEQFF.

The chain links TRBV6-6 to TRBJ1-1; no clear D. V was pared by 3 bases and J by 5 bases, with 10 bases between. Germline CDR1 reads MNHNY; CDR2 reads SVGAGI (reference sequence). This CDR3 has 13 amino acids. CDR3 sequence reads: CASSYESRTEAFF. In nucleotides, the CDR3 is TGTGCCAGCAGTTATGAGTCAAGAACTGAAGCTTTCTTT.

This clone was recorded once. The V gene is TRBV20-1, the J gene TRBJ1-2, with D hard to call. Germline V gene lookup returns CDR1 DFQATT and CDR2 SNEGSKA (reference sequence). The CDR3 is 13 residues long. The V gene lost 3 bases and the J gene lost 4 bases, with 12 bases spanning the gap. DNA of the CDR3: TGCAGTGCTAGTGGTCCCCCTTCCTATGGCTACACCTTC. Residues: CSASGPPSYGYTF.

The V call is TRBV6-1, the J call TRBJ2-5; 11 nucleotides match TRBD1. Germline CDR1 is MNHNS and CDR2 is SASEGT. There are 16 residues in the CDR3. V lost 2 bases, J lost 6 bases, and 8 bases stayed unmatched. CDR3 DNA sequence: TGTGCCAGCAGTGAAAGGGGAGGGACAGGGGGAAAGACCCAGTACTTC. Its protein product is CASSERGGTGGKTQYF.

This rearrangement joins TRBV2 to TRBJ2-1; a possible D gene is TRBD1 (6 bases). CDR1 and CDR2 from the germline V gene are SNHLY and FYNNEI. The V gene lost 6 bases and the J gene lost 0 bases, with 12 bases spanning the gap. This CDR3 has 15 residues. The CDR3 here is CASRATGISYNEQFF. The CDR3 DNA reads TGTGCCAGCAGAGCTACAGGGATCTCCTACAATGAGCAGTTCTTC.